This TCR beta chain was retrieved from a study of blood T cell repertoires in COVID-19. As for the study in general: Samples of COVID-19 (acute and convalescent) were obtained from the United States, Italy and Spain. In each case, the material was cDNA or gDNA derived from T cells, B-cell-depleted T cells, or PBMCs.

Seattle-derived patients entered the study during active infection and were followed longitudinally. In the study's own analysis: Estimation of nucleated cell counts relied on the amplification of reference gene primers. Some clones are missing from TCRdb's copy, which holds only in-frame ones; the method was immunoSEQ multiplex PCR. Clonal size and the V and J genes are those of that table, whereas D and trimming came from the DNA. The sample contains 250,000 to 350,000 clones, about 85% of which appear only once. V lost 0 bases and J lost 0, with 20 bases in between. Looked up from germline, CDR1 is LGHDT and CDR2 is YNNKEL (reference sequence). The CDR3 covers 20 residues.

The sequenced material came from peripheral blood. The chain is built from TRBV3-1 (or the pseudogene TRBV3-2) and TRBJ1-4; D is possibly TRBD1 (5 bases). The sequence derives from a human donor with COVID-19, enrolled during active disease. The donor label of this sample is uncertain. CDR3 in DNA: TGTGCCAGCAGCCAAGATCCCCTAGACAGTTTACATGCAACTAATGAAAAACTGTTTTTT. It encodes CASSQDPLDSLHATNEKLFF.